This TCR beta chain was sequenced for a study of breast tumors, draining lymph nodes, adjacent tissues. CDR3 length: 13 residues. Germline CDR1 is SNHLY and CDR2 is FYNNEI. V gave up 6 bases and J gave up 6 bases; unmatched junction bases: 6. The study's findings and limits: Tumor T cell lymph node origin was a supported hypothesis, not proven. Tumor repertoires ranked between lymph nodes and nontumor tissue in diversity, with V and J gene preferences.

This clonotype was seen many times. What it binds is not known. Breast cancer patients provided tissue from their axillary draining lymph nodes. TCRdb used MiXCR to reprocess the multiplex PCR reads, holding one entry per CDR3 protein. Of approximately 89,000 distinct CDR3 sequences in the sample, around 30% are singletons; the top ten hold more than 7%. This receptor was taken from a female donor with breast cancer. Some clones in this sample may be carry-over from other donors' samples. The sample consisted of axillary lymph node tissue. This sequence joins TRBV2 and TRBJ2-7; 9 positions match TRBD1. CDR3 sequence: CASSPWDRAEQYF. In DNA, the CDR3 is TGTGCCAGCAGCCCTTGGGACAGGGCCGAGCAGTACTTC.